The source of this TCR beta chain is a study of cytomegalovirus exposure and HLA in healthy donors. A multiplex PCR was run with 60 Vbeta primers and 13 Jbeta primers. The protocol was immunoSEQ multiplex PCR, while the TCRdb copy is restricted to in-frame clones and leaves out a portion. The repertoire includes approximately 180,000 clones, approximately 80% of them detected once, and about 1.7% sits in the top ten. Study findings and constraints: A later analysis reported that several of the most significant clusters appeared to be linked to common viral pathogens, among them Epstein-Barr virus. Prior analysis indicated that the majority of TCR beta V segments exhibited productivity approximately 87% or approximately 30% of the time.

These donors, healthy bone marrow donors, were studied. Germline CDR1 reads SGHNT; CDR2 reads YYREEE (reference sequence). The CDR3 length is 17 residues. J gave up 5 bases and V 4 bases, and 12 bases lay outside the gene matches. Concerning this clone itself: No antigen is known for it.

This rearrangement joins TRBV5-4 to TRBJ2-1; 10 bases fit TRBD2. The sample was PBMCs. The TCR sequence derives from a woman between 18 and 29 years old in good health and CMV-seronegative. In DNA, the CDR3 is TGTGCCAGCAGCCTTTACCTGCTAGCGGGAGTTAACAATGAGCAGTTCTTC. Translating gives CASSLYLLAGVNNEQFF.